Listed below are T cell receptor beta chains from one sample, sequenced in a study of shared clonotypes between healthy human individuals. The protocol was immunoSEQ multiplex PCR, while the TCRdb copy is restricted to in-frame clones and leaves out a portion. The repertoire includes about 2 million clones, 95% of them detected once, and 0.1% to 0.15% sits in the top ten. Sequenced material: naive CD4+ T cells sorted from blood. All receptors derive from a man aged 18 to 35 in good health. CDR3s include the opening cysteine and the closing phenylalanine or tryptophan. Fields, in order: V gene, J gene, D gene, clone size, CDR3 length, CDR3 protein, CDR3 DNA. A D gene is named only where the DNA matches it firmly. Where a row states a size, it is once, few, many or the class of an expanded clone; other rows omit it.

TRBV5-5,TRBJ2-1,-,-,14,CATTDPVSYNEQFF,TGTGCCACCACCGACCCGGTATCCTACAATGAGCAGTTCTTC
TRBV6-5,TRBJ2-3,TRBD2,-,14,CASRRGLAEPTQYF,TGTGCCAGCAGACGAGGACTAGCCGAACCTACGCAGTATTTT
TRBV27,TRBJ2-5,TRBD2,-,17,CASSSGTSGGAGETQYF,TGTGCCAGCAGCTCCGGGACTAGCGGGGGGGCAGGGGAGACCCAGTACTTC
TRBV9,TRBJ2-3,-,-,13,CASSASSTDTQYF,TGTGCCAGCAGCGCATCTAGCACAGATACGCAGTATTTT
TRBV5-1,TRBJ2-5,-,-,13,CASSLEVLETQYF,TGCGCCAGCAGCTTAGAGGTGTTGGAGACCCAGTACTTC
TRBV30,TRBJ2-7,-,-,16,CAWSDSGLAVSYEQYF,TGTGCCTGGAGCGACAGTGGATTGGCGGTTTCCTACGAGCAGTACTTC
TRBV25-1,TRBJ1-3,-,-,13,CASVHDSGNTIYF,TGTGCCAGCGTGCATGACTCTGGAAACACCATATATTTT
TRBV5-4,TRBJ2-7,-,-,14,CASSTRIPPYEQYF,TGTGCCAGCAGCACTAGGATACCCCCCTACGAGCAGTACTTC
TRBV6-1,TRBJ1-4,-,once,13,CASSEIGQTILFF,TGTGCCAGCAGTGAGATTGGACAGACAATACTGTTTTTT
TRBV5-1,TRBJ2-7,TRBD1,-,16,CASSPQPGQSSYEQYF,TGCGCCAGCAGCCCACAACCGGGACAGAGCTCCTACGAGCAGTACTTC
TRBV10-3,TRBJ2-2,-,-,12,CAIGDSYGELFF,TGTGCCATCGGAGACAGTTACGGGGAGCTGTTTTTT
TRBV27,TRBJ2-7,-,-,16,CASSLSSGTSFYEQYF,TGTGCCAGCAGTTTAAGTAGCGGAACAAGTTTCTACGAGCAGTACTTC
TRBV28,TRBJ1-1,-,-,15,CASSPHRVGGTEAFF,TGTGCCAGCAGCCCACACAGGGTCGGGGGCACTGAAGCTTTCTTT
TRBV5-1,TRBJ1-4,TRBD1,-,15,CASSLMGTGDEKLFF,TGCGCCAGCAGCTTGATGGGGACAGGGGATGAAAAACTGTTTTTT
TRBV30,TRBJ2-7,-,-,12,CAWSTQSYEQYF,TGTGCCTGGAGTACTCAGTCCTACGAGCAGTACTTC
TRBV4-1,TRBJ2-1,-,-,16,CASSQAQLFSYNEQFF,TGCGCCAGCAGCCAAGCTCAGCTTTTCTCCTACAATGAGCAGTTCTTC
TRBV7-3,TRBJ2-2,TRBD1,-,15,CASSFRDSPPGELFF,TGTGCCAGCAGCTTCCGGGACAGTCCCCCCGGGGAGCTGTTTTTT
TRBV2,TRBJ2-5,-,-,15,CASSESRFVGETQYF,TGTGCCAGCAGTGAATCCCGGTTCGTCGGAGAGACCCAGTACTTC
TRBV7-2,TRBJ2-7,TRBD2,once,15,CASSPHWRGGYEQYF,TGTGCCAGCAGCCCGCACTGGCGGGGAGGGTATGAGCAGTACTTC
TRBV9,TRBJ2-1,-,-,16,CASSVAVGGSYNEQFF,TGTGCCAGCAGCGTCGCGGTGGGCGGTTCCTACAATGAGCAGTTCTTC
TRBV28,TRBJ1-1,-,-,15,CASSYSGSGGAEAFF,TGTGCCAGCAGCTACAGCGGAAGCGGCGGGGCTGAAGCTTTCTTT
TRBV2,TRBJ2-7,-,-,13,CASKGGLSYEQYF,TGTGCCAGTAAGGGGGGGCTGTCCTACGAGCAGTACTTC
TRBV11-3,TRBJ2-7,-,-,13,CASSQAWGSEQYF,TGTGCCAGCAGCCAAGCGTGGGGTTCCGAGCAGTACTTC
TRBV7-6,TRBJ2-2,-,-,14,CASSLLEGAGELFF,TGTGCCAGCAGCTTACTCGAGGGAGCCGGGGAGCTGTTTTTT
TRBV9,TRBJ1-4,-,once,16,CASSVEPGRTGEKLFF,TGTGCCAGCAGCGTAGAACCGGGACGGACCGGTGAAAAACTGTTTTTT
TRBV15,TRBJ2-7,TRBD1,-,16,CATSRGAGTGLSEQYF,TGTGCCACCAGCAGAGGGGCCGGGACAGGGCTTTCCGAGCAGTACTTC
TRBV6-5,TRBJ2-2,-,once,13,CASGRSNTGELFF,TGTGCCAGCGGGAGGTCGAACACCGGGGAGCTGTTTTTT
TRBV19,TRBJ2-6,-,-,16,CASSYGGASGANVLTF,TGTGCCAGTAGTTATGGGGGAGCCTCTGGGGCCAACGTCCTGACTTTC
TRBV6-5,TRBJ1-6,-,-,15,CASSYSAGNNSPLHF,TGTGCCAGCAGTTACTCGGCAGGAAATAATTCACCCCTCCACTTT
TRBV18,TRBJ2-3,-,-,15,CASSPPGPNTDTQYF,TGTGCCAGCTCACCACCCGGACCAAACACAGATACGCAGTATTTT
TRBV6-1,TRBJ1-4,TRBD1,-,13,CASSPGQNEKLFF,TGTGCCAGCAGTCCGGGACAGAATGAAAAACTGTTTTTT
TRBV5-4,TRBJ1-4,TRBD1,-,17,CASSLAPFSTGGEKLFF,TGTGCCAGCAGCTTGGCCCCATTCTCGACAGGGGGGGAAAAACTGTTTTTT
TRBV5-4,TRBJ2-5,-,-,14,CASSLGGSRETQYF,TGTGCCAGCAGCTTAGGGGGGAGCAGAGAGACCCAGTACTTC
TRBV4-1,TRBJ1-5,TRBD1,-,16,CASSQESGTGYQPQHF,TGCGCCAGCAGCCAAGAATCGGGGACAGGGTATCAGCCCCAGCATTTT
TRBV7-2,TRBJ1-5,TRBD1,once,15,CASSYTGGGNQPQHF,TGTGCCAGCAGCTACACAGGGGGAGGGAATCAGCCCCAGCATTTT
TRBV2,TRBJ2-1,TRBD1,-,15,CASIRGQGEYNEQFF,TGTGCCAGCATCCGGGGACAGGGAGAATACAATGAGCAGTTCTTC
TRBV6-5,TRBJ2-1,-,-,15,CASSYRVNLGYEQFF,TGTGCCAGCAGTTACCGGGTAAACCTTGGGTATGAGCAGTTCTTC
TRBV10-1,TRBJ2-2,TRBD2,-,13,CASSGSQTGELFF,TGCGCCAGTAGCGGGAGTCAGACCGGGGAGCTGTTTTTT
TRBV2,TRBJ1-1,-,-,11,CASSVRTEAFF,TGTGCCAGCAGTGTAAGGACTGAAGCTTTCTTT
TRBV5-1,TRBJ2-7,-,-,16,CASSLVPPRSSYEQYF,TGCGCCAGCAGCTTGGTGCCGCCGCGGAGCTCCTACGAGCAGTACTTC
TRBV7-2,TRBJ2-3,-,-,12,CASSPRADTQYF,TGTGCCAGCAGCCCCCGGGCAGATACGCAGTATTTT
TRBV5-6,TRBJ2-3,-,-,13,CASSFRERYTQYF,TGTGCCAGCAGCTTTAGGGAGCGTTATACGCAGTATTTT
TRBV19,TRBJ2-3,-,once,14,CASSRYQGTDTQYF,TGTGCCAGTAGTCGATATCAAGGAACAGATACGCAGTATTTT
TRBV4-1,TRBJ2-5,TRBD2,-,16,CASSQGAIAGGETQYF,TGCGCCAGCAGCCAAGGGGCTATAGCGGGGGGAGAGACCCAGTACTTC
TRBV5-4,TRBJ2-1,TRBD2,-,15,CASSLGGSYYNEQFF,TGTGCCAGCAGCTTGGGCGGGAGCTACTACAATGAGCAGTTCTTC
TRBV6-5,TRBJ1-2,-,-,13,CASSPGAPYGYTF,TGTGCCAGCAGCCCAGGGGCCCCCTATGGCTACACCTTC
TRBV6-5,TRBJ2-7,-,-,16,CASSYFGQTNSYEQYF,TGTGCCAGCAGTTACTTCGGACAGACCAACTCCTACGAGCAGTACTTC
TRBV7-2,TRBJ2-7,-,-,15,CASSLGQGAFYEQYF,TGTGCCAGCAGCTTAGGCCAAGGGGCGTTCTACGAGCAGTACTTC
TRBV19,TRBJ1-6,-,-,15,CASKIDSSYNSPLHF,TGTGCCAGTAAGATCGACAGCTCCTATAATTCACCCCTCCACTTT
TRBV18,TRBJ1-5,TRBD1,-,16,CASSEQGALSNQPQHF,TGTGCCAGCTCAGAACAGGGGGCACTCAGCAATCAGCCCCAGCATTTT
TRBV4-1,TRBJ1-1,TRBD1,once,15,CASSRDDRGFTEAFF,TGCGCCAGCAGCCGAGACGACAGGGGATTCACTGAAGCTTTCTTT
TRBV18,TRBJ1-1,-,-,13,CASSREGNTEAFF,TGTGCCAGCTCCAGAGAGGGGAACACTGAAGCTTTCTTT